The 22 T cell receptor beta chains reported below all come from one sample, sequenced in a study of T cells in Graves' hyperthyroidism and ophthalmopathy. Amplified regions were TCR beta CDR3 sequences from RNA transcripts. TCR CDR3 underwent first-round RT-PCR with the HTBI primer set. TCRdb fed the multiplex PCR reads into MiXCR, producing one record per CDR3 protein. Among roughly 800,000 distinct CDR3 sequences listed, approximately 40% were seen once. The sample consisted of blood. The source is a man between 18 and 35 years old with Graves' hyperthyroidism.

This chain uses TRBV2 with TRBJ2-3; 8 bases are a match to TRBD1. CDR1 and CDR2 from the germline V gene are SNHLY and FYNNEI. This CDR3 has 17 residues. Trimming cost V 3 bases and J 0 bases; bases outside gene matches: 8. The DNA of the CDR3 is TGTGCCAGCAGTGACCTACGGACAGGGTCTAGCACAGATACGCAGTATTTT. Protein product: CASSDLRTGSSTDTQYF.

The chain recombines TRBV2 with TRBJ2-5, with TRBD2 as a possible D gene (6 bases). This CDR3 spans 16 amino acids. Trimming took off 5 bases at V and 1 base at J, with 17 bases between the two ends. Germline V gene lookup returns CDR1 SNHLY and CDR2 FYNNEI. CDR3 residues: CASSSLTERVQETQYF. The DNA for the CDR3 is TGTGCCAGCAGTTCCCTCACGGAGCGGGTCCAAGAGACCCAGTACTTC.

The rearrangement links TRBV15 to TRBJ1-5, with D maybe TRBD1 (6 bases). Looked up from germline, CDR1 is LNHNV and CDR2 is YYDKDF (reference sequence). This CDR3 region has 14 residues. The V gene lost 0 bases and the J gene lost 6 bases, with 9 bases spanning the gap. In DNA form, the CDR3 reads TGTGCCACCAGCAGAGAGACAGGAGGTCAGCCCCAGCATTTT. Translated, it gives CATSRETGGQPQHF. The full variable domain, in which reference TRBV15 and TRBJ1-5 provide the parts outside the CDR3, is DAMVIQNPRYQVTQFGKPVTLSCSQTLNHNVMYWYQQKSSQAPKLLFHYYDKDFNNEADTPDNFQSRRPNTSFCFLDIRSPGLGDTAMYLCATSRETGGQPQHFGDGTRLSIL.

The gene calls are TRBV10-3 and TRBJ2-7; 10 bases agree with TRBD1. Germline CDR1 ENHRY, CDR2 SYGVKD. V trimming: 10 bases; J trimming: 6 bases; junction bases outside the gene matches: 12. The CDR3 consists of 14 residues. In DNA, the CDR3 is TGTGCCACCGGGACAGGGGATAGCGGGTTCGAGCAGTACTTC. It yields the protein CATGTGDSGFEQYF.

A few counts support this clonotype. An end of the junction does not agree with germline; a read error may underlie this. The gene calls are TRBV7-8 and TRBJ1-2; D gene unclear. The CDR3 contains 14 residues. Germline CDR1 is SGHVS and CDR2 is FQNEAQ. The CDR3 sequence is CASSQDGSNYGYTF. The CDR3, as DNA: TGCGCCAGCAGCCAAGATGGGTCCAACTATGGCTACACCTTC.

This chain uses TRBV13 with TRBJ1-2, with 11 bases identical to TRBD1. Germline V CDR1 and CDR2: PRHDT, FYEKMQ (reference sequence). This CDR3 has 15 amino acids. V shed 4 bases and J 5 bases; nucleotides not matched to a gene: 6. Here the CDR3 reads CASSSWTGGKYGYTF. DNA of the CDR3: TGTGCCAGCAGCTCATGGACAGGGGGCAAGTATGGCTACACCTTC.

This clonotype was picked up many times. The chain combines TRBV24-1 with TRBJ2-1; D possibly corresponds to TRBD2 (6 bases). In germline, CDR1 is KGHDR, CDR2 SFDVKD. There are 15 residues in the CDR3. Trimming removed 4 bases from V and 3 bases from J, with 12 bases in between. DNA for the CDR3: TGTGCCACCAGTGACTCGGCGGGAAACTACAATGAGCAGTTCTTC. It codes for CATSDSAGNYNEQFF.

This clonotype appeared once. This sequence joins TRBV7-8 and TRBJ2-5, with D possibly matching TRBD2 (6 bases). This CDR3 has 15 amino acids. Trimming stripped 5 bases from V and 5 bases from J, with 18 bases between. Germline values: CDR1 SGHVS, CDR2 FQNEAQ. CDR3 DNA: TGTGCCAGCAGCCCTAAGTCCGGGGGTGGGGAGACCCAGTACTTC. This encodes CASSPKSGGGETQYF.

This clonotype was counted many times. The chain combines TRBV9 with TRBJ2-7; unclear D gene. The ends were cut back, 3 bases at V and 0 bases at J, with 7 bases in the middle. The germline gives CDR1 SGDLS, CDR2 YYNGEE. The CDR3 is 13 residues long. CDR3 residues: CASSGRNSYEQYF. Written as DNA, the CDR3 is TGTGCCAGCAGCGGGCGGAACTCCTACGAGCAGTACTTC.

The chain recombines TRBV29-1 with TRBJ2-5; D is perhaps TRBD1 (6 bases). Looked up from germline, CDR1 is SQVTM and CDR2 is ANQGSEA. Trimming left V 3 bases short and J 5 bases short, with 13 bases between. The CDR3 consists of 13 residues. The CDR3 loop is CSVELGASETQYF. The DNA for the CDR3 is TGCAGCGTTGAGTTGGGGGCCAGTGAGACCCAGTACTTC.

V usage is TRBV2 and J usage is TRBJ1-5, with 9 bases aligning to TRBD1. With V trimmed by 6 bases and J by 2 bases, 5 bases remained unmatched. This CDR3 spans 15 amino acids. Germline lookup yields CDR1 SNHLY and CDR2 FYNNEI. CDR3 DNA: TGTGCCAGCAGCGAACAGGGGGCCGGCAATCAGCCCCAGCATTTT. This translates into CASSEQGAGNQPQHF.

The CDR3 nucleotides read TGCAGTGCTAGAGCAGGGGGAAGGGGCAATCAGCCCCAGCATTTT. This sequence encodes CSARAGGRGNQPQHF. The chain is built from TRBV20-1 and TRBJ1-5; 7 positions agree with TRBD1. Unmatched junction bases numbered 5, after V lost 1 base and J lost 2 bases. The germline CDR1 and CDR2 sequences are DFQATT and SNEGSKA (reference sequence). The CDR3 length is 15 residues.

J is TRBJ1-2 and V is TRBV4-1; 10 nucleotides match TRBD1. CDR3 length: 15 residues. Germline lookup yields CDR1 MGHRA and CDR2 YSYEKL. V was pared by 5 bases and J by 7 bases, with 10 bases of the junction left unmatched. CDR3 protein: CASSMGQGITPGYTF. CDR3 sequence (DNA): TGCGCCAGCAGCATGGGACAGGGGATAACTCCTGGCTACACCTTC.

This clonotype showed up many times. CDR3 sequence: CASSEEGAVLTYQPQHF. The CDR3 DNA reads as TGTGCCAGCAGTGAAGAGGGGGCAGTTCTAACCTACCAGCCCCAGCATTTT. This sequence joins TRBV2 and TRBJ1-5, with 7 positions matching TRBD1. V trimming: 1 base; J trimming: 7 bases; junction bases outside the gene matches: 13. Germline CDR1 SNHLY, CDR2 FYNNEI. This CDR3 is built from 17 residues.

The chain is built from TRBV19 and TRBJ1-5; D not resolved. From germline, CDR1 is LNHDA and CDR2 SQIVND (reference sequence). This CDR3 contains 14 residues. The V end was cut by 8 bases, the J end by 4 bases, with 15 bases between. CDR3 protein: CASLSIGRNQPQHF. DNA for the CDR3: TGTGCCAGTTTATCGATAGGGAGGAATCAGCCCCAGCATTTT.

The genes are TRBV7-7 and TRBJ2-7, with D possibly being TRBD1 (6 bases). Germline values: CDR1 SSHAT, CDR2 FNYEAQ (reference sequence). V was trimmed by 5 bases and J by 2 bases, leaving 13 bases between them. The CDR3 extends over 14 amino acids. The CDR3 nucleotides read TGTGCCAGCAGCCAGACCCGACAGGCCTACGAGCAGTACTTC. Translating gives CASSQTRQAYEQYF. The whole variable domain, filled in from reference TRBV7-7 and TRBJ2-7, reads GAGVSQSPRYKVTKRGQDVTLRCDPISSHATLYWYQQALGQGPEFLTYFNYEAQPDKSGLPSDRFSAERPEGSISTLTIQRTEQRDSAMYRCASSQTRQAYEQYFGPGTRLTVT.

This clonotype was counted between two and nine times. This chain joins TRBV7-2 and TRBJ2-7, with 10 nucleotides matching TRBD2. Germline V CDR1 and CDR2: SGHTA, FQGNSA. The CDR3 runs 14 residues. Trimming took 11 bases from V and 2 from J; bases not matched to a gene: 9. Written as DNA, the CDR3 is TGTGCCTGGAAGCCGGGACTAGCGACCTACGAGCAGTACTTC. This sequence encodes CAWKPGLATYEQYF.

For this clonotype: Without the conserved terminal phenylalanine or tryptophan, this CDR3 likely stems from a read error. The rearrangement joins TRBV9 to TRBJ2-7; D not certain. The CDR3 sequence is 15 residues long. The V gene lost 0 bases and the J gene lost 0 bases, with 10 bases spanning the gap. The germline V gene has CDR1 SGDLS and CDR2 YYNGEE. CDR3 nucleotides: TGTGCCAGCAGCGTAGAAGACACCATCTCCTACGAGCAGTACCTC. Its translation is CASSVEDTISYEQYL.

The gene calls are TRBV5-1 and TRBJ2-2; D is perhaps TRBD2 (6 bases). Between the trimmed V and J ends, which lost 4 bases and 3 bases, there was a span of 10 bases. Germline V gives CDR1 SGHRS, CDR2 YFSETQ. There are 14 residues in the CDR3. The CDR3 here is CASSRGSDTGELFF. CDR3 sequence (DNA): TGCGCCAGCAGCCGGGGGAGCGACACCGGGGAGCTGTTTTTT. Variable domain in full (rest from reference TRBV5-1 and TRBJ2-2): KAGVTQTPRYLIKTRGQQVTLSCSPISGHRSVSWYQQTPGQGLQFLFEYFSETQRNKGNFPGRFSGRQFSNSRSEMNVSTLELGDSALYLCASSRGSDTGELFFGEGSRLTVL.

The rearrangement links TRBV12-3 or TRBV12-4 to TRBJ2-2, with D possibly matching TRBD2 (6 bases). V lost 6 bases, J lost 7 bases, and 15 bases lay in between. CDR3 length equals 14 residues. CDR3 loop: CASRVLAGGGELFF. The CDR3 DNA reads TGTGCCAGCAGGGTACTAGCTGGGGGCGGGGAGCTGTTTTTT.

This clonotype was seen ten or more times. This chain uses TRBV7-9 with TRBJ1-6; tentatively, D is TRBD1 (6 bases). V was shortened by 5 bases and J by 0 bases, with 14 bases between the two germline ends. Germline assignment: CDR1 SEHNR and CDR2 FQNEAQ (reference sequence). The CDR3 sequence is 17 residues long. The CDR3 DNA sequence: TGTGCCAGCAGCCATCGACAGGCGAGCTCCTATAATTCACCCCTCCACTTT. It codes for CASSHRQASSYNSPLHF.

Only a few counts were recorded for this clonotype. The genes are TRBV12-3 or TRBV12-4 and TRBJ2-7; 10 nucleotides line up with TRBD2. The length of the CDR3 is 14 residues. V shed 5 bases, J shed 3 bases, and the junction held 4 bases outside the gene matches. The CDR3 sequence is CASSHSSGSYEQYF. CDR3 coding DNA: TGTGCCAGCAGTCACTCTAGCGGGAGCTACGAGCAGTACTTC.